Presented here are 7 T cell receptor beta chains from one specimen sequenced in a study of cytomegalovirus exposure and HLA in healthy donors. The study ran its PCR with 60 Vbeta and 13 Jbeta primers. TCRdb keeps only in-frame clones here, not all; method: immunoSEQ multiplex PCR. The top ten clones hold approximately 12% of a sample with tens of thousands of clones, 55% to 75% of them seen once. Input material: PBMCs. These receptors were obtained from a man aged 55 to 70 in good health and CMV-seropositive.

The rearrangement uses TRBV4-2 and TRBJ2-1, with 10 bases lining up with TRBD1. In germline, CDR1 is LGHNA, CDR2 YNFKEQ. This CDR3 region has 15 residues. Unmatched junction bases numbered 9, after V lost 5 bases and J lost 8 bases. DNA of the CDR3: TGTGCCAGCAGCACTGGGACAGGGGACGGGGATGAGCAGTTCTTC. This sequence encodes CASSTGTGDGDEQFF.

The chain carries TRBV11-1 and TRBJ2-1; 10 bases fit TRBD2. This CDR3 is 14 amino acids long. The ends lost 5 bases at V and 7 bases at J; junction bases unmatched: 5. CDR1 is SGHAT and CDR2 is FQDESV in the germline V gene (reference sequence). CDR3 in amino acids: CASSLGLARNEQFF. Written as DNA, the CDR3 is TGTGCCAGCAGCCTGGGACTAGCGAGGAATGAGCAGTTCTTC.

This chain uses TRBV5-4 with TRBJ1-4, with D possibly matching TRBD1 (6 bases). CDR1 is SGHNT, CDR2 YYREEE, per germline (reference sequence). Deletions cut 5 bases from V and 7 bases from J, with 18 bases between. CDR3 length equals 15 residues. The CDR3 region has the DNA TGTGCCAGCAGTAATTGGGGGGGGCTAGGTGAAAAACTGTTTTTT. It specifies CASSNWGGLGEKLFF.

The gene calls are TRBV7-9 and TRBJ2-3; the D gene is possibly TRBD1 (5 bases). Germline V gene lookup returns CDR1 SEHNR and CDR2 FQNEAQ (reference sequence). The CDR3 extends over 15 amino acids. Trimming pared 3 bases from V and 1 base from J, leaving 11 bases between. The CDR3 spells CASSFPTGRTDTQYF. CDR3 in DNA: TGTGCCAGCAGCTTCCCAACAGGCCGCACAGATACGCAGTATTTT.

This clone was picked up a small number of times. CDR3 DNA: TGTGCTAGTGGTTTGGGTGGGAGGACTGAAGCTTTCTTT. Its translation: CASGLGGRTEAFF. V is TRBV12-5 and J is TRBJ1-1; D is unclear. This CDR3 is built from 13 residues. Germline lookup yields CDR1 LGHNT and CDR2 FRNRAP. Deletions cut 1 base from V and 5 bases from J, with 8 bases between.

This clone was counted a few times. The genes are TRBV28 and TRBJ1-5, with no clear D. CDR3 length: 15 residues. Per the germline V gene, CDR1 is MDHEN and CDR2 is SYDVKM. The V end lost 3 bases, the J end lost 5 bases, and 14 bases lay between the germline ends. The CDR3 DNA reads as TGTGCCAGCAGTTTCGGCGGGGAGCCGGATCAGCCCCAGCATTTT. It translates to CASSFGGEPDQPQHF. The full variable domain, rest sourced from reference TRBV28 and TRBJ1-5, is DVKVTQSSRYLVKRTGEKVFLECVQDMDHENMFWYRQDPGLGLRLIYFSYDVKMKEKGDIPEGYSVSREKKERFSLILESASTNQTSMYLCASSFGGEPDQPQHFGDGTRLSIL.

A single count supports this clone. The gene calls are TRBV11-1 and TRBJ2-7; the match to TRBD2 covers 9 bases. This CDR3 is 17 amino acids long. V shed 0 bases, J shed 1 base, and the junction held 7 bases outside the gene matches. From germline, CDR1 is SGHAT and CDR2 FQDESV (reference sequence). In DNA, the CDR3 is TGTGCCAGCAGCTTAGCTTCCGGGACTAGCTTTTCCTACGAGCAGTACTTC. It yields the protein CASSLASGTSFSYEQYF.